This passage covers 15 T cell receptor beta chains from one sample sequenced in a study of cytomegalovirus exposure and HLA in healthy donors. 13 Jbeta primers and 60 Vbeta primers were used for the PCR. This table comes from immunoSEQ multiplex PCR, and its TCRdb copy is limited to in-frame clones, with some not included. Of 120,000 or so clones in the sample, about 83% were seen once. The sample comprised PBMCs. Every receptor here comes from a woman aged 40-49 years in good health and CMV-seropositive.

The genes are TRBV6-5 and TRBJ2-3; 9 nucleotides agree with TRBD2. This CDR3 has 15 amino acids. Trimming took 9 bases from V and 1 from J; bases not matched to a gene: 8. Germline V lookup: CDR1 MNHEY, CDR2 SVGAGI. DNA for the CDR3: TGTGCCAGTGGCCGCCTAGCGGGGCGCACAGATACGCAGTATTTT. Translating it yields CASGRLAGRTDTQYF.

The chain combines TRBV30 with TRBJ1-1; D remains unclear. The ends were cut back, 4 bases at V and 3 bases at J, with 21 bases in the middle. The germline V gene encodes CDR1 GTSNPN and CDR2 SVGIG (reference sequence). The CDR3 extends over 16 amino acids. Here the CDR3 reads CAWTNMGPFPHTEAFF. CDR3 DNA sequence: TGTGCCTGGACCAACATGGGCCCGTTCCCTCACACTGAAGCTTTCTTT.

The chain carries TRBV29-1 and TRBJ2-7, with a weak D call TRBD1 (6 bases). The CDR3 is 13 residues long. Germline CDR1 and CDR2: SQVTM and ANQGSEA. Trimming shortened V by 6 bases and J by 3 bases, and 15 bases separated the two germline ends. In DNA, the CDR3 is TGCAGCGTAGCCCACAGGGAATTCTACGAGCAGTACTTC. Translating gives CSVAHREFYEQYF.

The V gene is TRBV7-8, the J gene TRBJ1-2, with 7 nucleotides matching TRBD1. Germline CDR1 and CDR2: SGHVS and FQNEAQ. The CDR3 spans 15 residues. Trimming at V came to 5 bases and at J to 5 bases, leaving 11 bases not matched to a gene. CDR3 protein: CASSAETGQAYGYTF. In nucleotides, the CDR3 is TGTGCCAGCAGCGCGGAAACCGGACAGGCATATGGCTACACCTTC.

V gene TRBV6-5 combines with J gene TRBJ2-7; D possibly corresponds to TRBD1 (5 bases). Germline V gene lookup returns CDR1 MNHEY and CDR2 SVGAGI. Deletions cut 6 bases from V and 0 bases from J, with 9 bases between. The CDR3 loop spans 13 amino acids. The CDR3 spells CASSPTGSYEQYF. The CDR3 bases are TGTGCCAGCAGCCCCACAGGCTCCTACGAGCAGTACTTC.

The chain has TRBV7-3 and TRBJ2-1; 9 bases are shared with TRBD1. The CDR3 loop spans 17 amino acids. Germline V CDR1 and CDR2: SGHTA, FQGTGA. The trim removed 4 bases at V and 9 bases at J, leaving 16 bases unmatched. The CDR3 DNA reads TGTGCCAGCAGCTCGAACCACAAGGGACAGGGTCCGACTGAGCAGTTCTTC. It encodes CASSSNHKGQGPTEQFF.

This rearrangement joins TRBV5-1 to TRBJ2-7; 9 nucleotides agree with TRBD1. In germline, CDR1 is SGHRS, CDR2 YFSETQ. This CDR3 contains 14 residues. V was pared by 5 bases and J by 5 bases, with 8 bases of the junction left unmatched. The chain's CDR3 is CASSIGDREDEQYF. CDR3 coding DNA: TGCGCCAGCAGTATCGGGGACAGGGAAGACGAGCAGTACTTC.

The rearrangement uses TRBV6-5 and TRBJ1-1, with a weak D call TRBD1 (5 bases). The CDR3 contains 14 residues. The germline gives CDR1 MNHEY, CDR2 SVGAGI. Trimming shortened V by 5 bases and J by 1 base, and 11 bases separated the two germline ends. CDR3 protein: CASSQGFGNTEAFF. The CDR3 DNA reads as TGTGCCAGCAGTCAGGGTTTTGGGAACACTGAAGCTTTCTTT.

The V and J genes are TRBV6-5 and TRBJ2-1, with D possibly being TRBD2 (5 bases). CDR1 MNHEY and CDR2 SVGAGI come from the germline V gene. The CDR3 sequence is 14 residues long. V lost 7 bases and J lost 4, with 14 bases in between. The CDR3 coding sequence is TGTGCCAGCAAAGAGGGCTGGGGTTACAATGAGCAGTTCTTC. This gives the protein CASKEGWGYNEQFF.

V gene TRBV11-2 combines with J gene TRBJ2-1; D is uncertain. CDR1 and CDR2 from the germline V gene are SGHAT and FQNNGV. V lost 4 bases and J lost 5, with 12 bases in between. The CDR3 loop spans 14 amino acids. CDR3 nucleotides: TGTGCCAGCAGCTCCCTTAGCAGAAACAATGAGCAGTTCTTC. Its protein is CASSSLSRNNEQFF.

The chain uses TRBV7-2 and TRBJ2-3, with D tentatively TRBD2 (6 bases). V dropped 4 bases and J dropped 2 bases, with 16 bases sitting between them. The CDR3 extends over 16 amino acids. The V gene's germline CDR1 is SGHTA and CDR2 FQGNSA. Written as DNA, the CDR3 is TGTGCCAGCAGCTGGGCGGGAATGGGGATCACAGATACGCAGTATTTT. Translated, it gives CASSWAGMGITDTQYF. The full variable domain, completed using reference TRBV7-2 and TRBJ2-3, is GAGVSQSPSNKVTEKGKDVELRCDPISGHTALYWYRQSLGQGLEFLIYFQGNSAPDKSGLPSDRFSAERTGGSVSTLTIQRTQQEDSAVYLCASSWAGMGITDTQYFGPGTRLTVL.

The rearrangement uses TRBV7-9 and TRBJ2-2; 7 nucleotides agree with TRBD1. V shed 5 bases, J shed 1 base, and the junction held 7 bases outside the gene matches. This CDR3 region has 16 residues. Germline CDR1 SEHNR, CDR2 FQNEAQ (reference sequence). CDR3 sequence: CASSRTGAWNTGELFF. The CDR3 nucleotides read TGTGCCAGCAGCCGAACAGGGGCATGGAACACCGGGGAGCTGTTTTTT.

The rearrangement joins TRBV5-1 to TRBJ2-3; D call uncertain. CDR1 SGHRS and CDR2 YFSETQ come from the germline V gene. This CDR3 spans 15 amino acids. Trimming pared 7 bases from V and 2 bases from J, leaving 17 bases between. CDR3 sequence reads: CASGNMGRHTDTQYF. CDR3 sequence (DNA): TGCGCCAGCGGCAACATGGGCCGACACACAGATACGCAGTATTTT.

J is TRBJ2-5 and V is TRBV29-1; possibly TRBD2 for D (5 bases). The CDR3 runs 12 residues. The germline gives CDR1 SQVTM, CDR2 ANQGSEA. With 4 bases removed from V and 4 bases from J, the gap between germline ends came to 10 bases. CDR3 DNA: TGCAGCGTTGCCCTAGCTCGAGAGACCCAGTACTTC. Its protein is CSVALARETQYF. The full variable domain, its missing parts supplied by reference TRBV29-1 and TRBJ2-5, is SAVISQKPSRDICQRGTSLTIQCQVDSQVTMMFWYRQQPGQSLTLIATANQGSEATYESGFVIDKFPISRPNLTFSTLTVSNMSPEDSSIYLCSVALARETQYFGPGTRLLVL.

The rearrangement joins TRBV7-2 to TRBJ2-2, with 7 bases that match TRBD2. The CDR3 sequence is 18 residues long. V lost 2 bases, J lost 0 bases, and 9 bases stayed unmatched. Looked up from germline, CDR1 is SGHTA and CDR2 is FQGNSA. The CDR3 coding sequence is TGTGCCAGCAGCTTACAGGGACTAAATTACGCGAACACCGGGGAGCTGTTTTTT. Protein product: CASSLQGLNYANTGELFF.